The sequence of this T cell receptor beta chain was determined in a study of vaccination effects on CD4 cells after COVID-19. Study overall: It was a median of 72 days after the second dose that post-vaccine samples were obtained.

The table came from immunoSEQ multiplex PCR; TCRdb's copy has only in-frame clones and leaves some out. Of over 50,000 clones listed, around four fifths are singletons. ViraFEST assay sequencing came after antigen-specific CD4+ T cells were expanded with viral peptide pools. Cells that had been cultured for approximately eleven days were the source of isolated CD4+ T cells. Participants received two doses of either the BNT162b2 or mRNA-1273 vaccine. Days 3 and 7 saw half the medium replaced with IL-2 medium. Germline CDR1 reads MNHEY; CDR2 reads SVGAGI. The CDR3 covers 14 residues. With 7 bases removed from V and 0 bases from J, the gap between germline ends came to 9 bases. To note about this clone: Its target is unknown.

The source is a human donor who received a COVID-19 vaccine. This specimen was CD4+ T cells from PBMCs cultured with HCoV-229E spike peptides, taken after COVID-19 vaccination. The rearrangement uses TRBV6-5 and TRBJ2-2; D may be TRBD1 or TRBD2 (5 bases each). CDR3 region: CASMPGPNTGELFF. CDR3 DNA: TGTGCCAGCATGCCGGGACCGAACACCGGGGAGCTGTTTTTT.